These 19 T cell receptor beta chains originate from one sample sequenced in a study of blood T cell repertoires in COVID-19. Method: immunoSEQ multiplex PCR; TCRdb's copy keeps in-frame clones and lacks some. The sample lists 120,000 or so clones, roughly 84% occurring once. Specimen: peripheral blood. Receptor source: a woman older than 75 with acute or convalescent COVID-19.

The chain employs TRBV24-1 and TRBJ2-4; 7 bases map to TRBD2. The germline gives CDR1 KGHDR, CDR2 SFDVKD. The ends lost 12 bases at V and 0 bases at J; junction bases unmatched: 16. The CDR3 contains 17 residues. In nucleotides, the CDR3 is TGTGCCGGATGCAGCTGGGACTACGCCGCAGCCAAAAACATTCAGTACTTC. Protein product: CAGCSWDYAAAKNIQYF.

The gene calls are TRBV6-2 or TRBV6-3 and TRBJ1-6; D not certain. Germline CDR1 and CDR2: MNHEY and SVGEGT. With 2 bases removed from V and 6 bases from J, the gap between germline ends came to 5 bases. This CDR3 is 13 amino acids long. The CDR3 coding sequence is TGTGCCAGCAGTTACGCAGTTAATTCACCCCTCCACTTT. Protein: CASSYAVNSPLHF.

J is TRBJ1-1 and V is TRBV7-2; unclear D gene. Germline V gives CDR1 SGHTA, CDR2 FQGNSA. Deletions cut 2 bases from V and 3 bases from J, with 7 bases between. This CDR3 contains 13 residues. The CDR3 coding sequence is TGTGCCAGCAGCTTAACTCGTGACACTGAAGCTTTCTTT. Encoded protein: CASSLTRDTEAFF. The whole variable domain, filled in from reference TRBV7-2 and TRBJ1-1, reads GAGVSQSPSNKVTEKGKDVELRCDPISGHTALYWYRQSLGQGLEFLIYFQGNSAPDKSGLPSDRFSAERTGGSVSTLTIQRTQQEDSAVYLCASSLTRDTEAFFGQGTRLTVV.

This clone was detected a few times. The chain couples TRBV29-1 to TRBJ1-2, with 11 bases fitting TRBD1. V gave up 6 bases and J gave up 7 bases; unmatched junction bases: 7. The germline V gene encodes CDR1 SQVTM and CDR2 ANQGSEA. The CDR3 runs to 13 residues. As DNA, the CDR3 is TGCAGCGTGTCGGGACAGGGGGTGCCTGGCTACACCTTC. Translation gives CSVSGQGVPGYTF.

This sequence joins TRBV25-1 and TRBJ1-1, with 9 bases fitting TRBD1. In germline, CDR1 is MGHDK, CDR2 SYGVNS. This CDR3 has 13 residues. Germline trimming cut 7 bases from V and 1 base from J; bases unmatched to any gene: 1. The CDR3 DNA sequence: TGTGCCAGCACGGGACAGGGGAACACTGAAGCTTTCTTT. This translates into CASTGQGNTEAFF.

This clone was recorded a few times. The genes are TRBV10-2 and TRBJ1-5; 7 nucleotides align to TRBD1. The CDR3 runs to 15 residues. V gave up 5 bases and J gave up 0 bases; unmatched junction bases: 4. CDR1 WSHSY and CDR2 SAAADI come from the germline V gene. CDR3: CASSSGTDSNQPQHF. CDR3 DNA: TGCGCCAGCAGTTCCGGGACAGATAGCAATCAGCCCCAGCATTTT.

V usage is TRBV6-5 and J usage is TRBJ2-5; the match to TRBD1 covers 7 bases. From germline, CDR1 is MNHEY and CDR2 SVGAGI. Trimming cost V 7 bases and J 7 bases; bases outside gene matches: 9. The CDR3 runs to 13 residues. CDR3 sequence: CASKPGQTLTQYF. CDR3 sequence (DNA): TGTGCCAGCAAGCCGGGACAGACACTGACCCAGTACTTC.

This clone was seen a handful of times. CDR3 sequence reads: CASSQVPSGTGISPLHF. CDR3 coding DNA: TGCGCCAGCAGCCAAGTCCCCTCCGGGACAGGTATTTCACCCCTCCACTTT. The chain links TRBV4-3 to TRBJ1-6; 8 nucleotides agree with TRBD1. The length of the CDR3 is 17 residues. From germline, CDR1 is LGHNA and CDR2 YSLEER. The ends lost 1 base at V and 9 bases at J; junction bases unmatched: 11.

This sequence joins TRBV12-3 or TRBV12-4 and TRBJ1-2, with D possibly TRBD1 on 6 matching bases. The V end was cut by 8 bases, the J end by 8 bases, with 18 bases between. CDR3 length: 13 residues. CDR3 sequence: CASARWGQGGYTF. In DNA form, the CDR3 reads TGTGCCAGCGCTCGTTGGGGACAAGGGGGCTACACCTTC.

This clone is a singleton in its sample. The rearrangement links TRBV25-1 to TRBJ2-5, with D perhaps matching TRBD1 (5 bases). The germline gives CDR1 MGHDK, CDR2 SYGVNS. This CDR3 spans 14 amino acids. V lost 4 bases to trimming and J lost 5 bases, with 14 bases between them. The CDR3 region has the DNA TGTGCCAGCAGTGGAGAAGGGGCCTGGGAGACCCAGTACTTC. It yields the protein CASSGEGAWETQYF. Together with reference TRBV25-1 and TRBJ2-5, the CDR3 gives the full variable domain: EADIYQTPRYLVIGTGKKITLECSQTMGHDKMYWYQQDPGMELHLIHYSYGVNSTEKGDLSSESTVSRIRTEHFPLTLESARPSHTSQYLCASSGEGAWETQYFGPGTRLLVL.

The J gene is TRBJ1-1, the V gene TRBV18, with 9 bases aligning to TRBD1. Trimming took 1 base from V and 5 from J; bases not matched to a gene: 5. Germline V gives CDR1 KGHSH, CDR2 LQKENI. This CDR3 contains 15 residues. The CDR3 is CASSPQQGAETEAFF. The CDR3 DNA reads as TGTGCCAGCTCACCACAACAGGGGGCGGAGACTGAAGCTTTCTTT. Filled out from reference TRBV18 and TRBJ1-1, the complete variable domain reads NAGVMQNPRHLVRRRGQEARLRCSPMKGHSHVYWYRQLPEEGLKFMVYLQKENIIDESGMPKERFSAEFPKEGPSILRIQQVVRGDSAAYFCASSPQQGAETEAFFGQGTRLTVV.

The V and J genes are TRBV6-1 and TRBJ2-7, with D hard to call. Trimming shortened V by 2 bases and J by 2 bases, and 7 bases separated the two germline ends. CDR1 is MNHNS and CDR2 is SASEGT in the germline V gene. The CDR3 length is 13 residues. This CDR3 reads CASSELFTYEQYF. CDR3 in DNA: TGTGCCAGCAGTGAACTCTTTACCTACGAGCAGTACTTC.

CDR3 bases: TGCAGCGTTGGATTAACCGGGGGGAGGGACACTGAAGCTTTCTTT. Amino acids: CSVGLTGGRDTEAFF. The chain joins TRBV29-1 to TRBJ1-1, with D tentatively TRBD1 (5 bases). This CDR3 region has 15 residues. The V end was cut by 4 bases, the J end by 3 bases, with 18 bases between. The germline gives CDR1 SQVTM, CDR2 ANQGSEA.

The J gene is TRBJ2-3, the V gene TRBV10-3; 8 bases map to TRBD1. The CDR3 length is 15 residues. With 8 bases clipped from V and 1 base from J, the junction kept 8 bases outside the gene matches. The germline gives CDR1 ENHRY, CDR2 SYGVKD. CDR3 residues: CAIRQGAVGTDTQYF. Written as DNA, the CDR3 is TGTGCCATCCGCCAGGGGGCGGTGGGCACAGATACGCAGTATTTT.

This clone was observed a handful of times. One junction end does not reproduce the germline sequence, and a read error may be involved. The V call is TRBV2, the J call TRBJ1-1; D may be TRBD1 (6 bases). CDR1 and CDR2 (germline): SNHLY, FYNNEI. This CDR3 is built from 14 residues. The CDR3: CASSEGGGRTEAFF. The CDR3, as DNA: TGTGCCAGCAGCGAAGGGGGGGGAAGAACTGAAGCTTTCTTT.

CDR3 sequence: CASSLRIGYEQYF. In DNA form, the CDR3 reads TGTGCCAGCAGCTTAAGAATCGGTTACGAGCAGTACTTC. V and J are TRBV11-3 and TRBJ2-7; no clear D gene. Germline CDR1 SGHNT, CDR2 YENEEA. This CDR3 region has 13 residues. V was clipped by 2 bases and J by 4 bases, with 9 bases between them. The full variable domain, rest sourced from reference TRBV11-3 and TRBJ2-7, is EAGVVQSPRYKIIEKKQPVAFWCNPISGHNTLYWYLQNLGQGPELLIRYENEEAVDDSQLPKDRFSAERLKGVDSTLKIQPAELGDSAVYLCASSLRIGYEQYFGPGTRLTVT.

The chain employs TRBV5-1 and TRBJ2-5; tentative D call: TRBD1 (6 bases). Looked up from germline, CDR1 is SGHRS and CDR2 is YFSETQ. The CDR3 extends over 15 amino acids. The V gene lost 3 bases and the J gene lost 5 bases, with 17 bases spanning the gap. The CDR3 loop reads CASSSIPDRGETQYF. The CDR3 region has the DNA TGCGCCAGCAGCTCAATCCCGGACAGAGGGGAGACCCAGTACTTC.

The rearrangement joins TRBV6-5 to TRBJ2-5, with D perhaps matching TRBD2 (6 bases). Trimming cost V 5 bases and J 4 bases, with 14 bases left between them. Germline V CDR1 and CDR2: MNHEY, SVGAGI. The CDR3 is 14 amino acids. CDR3 amino acids: CASSHGRFGETQYF. DNA of the CDR3: TGTGCCAGCAGTCACGGGAGATTTGGAGAGACCCAGTACTTC.

The V gene is TRBV7-2, the J gene TRBJ2-2; D possibly corresponds to TRBD1 (5 bases). The CDR3 extends over 15 amino acids. Trimming shortened V by 0 bases and J by 4 bases, and 9 bases separated the two germline ends. Germline V lookup: CDR1 SGHTA, CDR2 FQGNSA. The CDR3 DNA sequence: TGTGCCAGCAGCTTAGCGAAGGGGCGCACCGGGGAGCTGTTTTTT. Its translation is CASSLAKGRTGELFF.